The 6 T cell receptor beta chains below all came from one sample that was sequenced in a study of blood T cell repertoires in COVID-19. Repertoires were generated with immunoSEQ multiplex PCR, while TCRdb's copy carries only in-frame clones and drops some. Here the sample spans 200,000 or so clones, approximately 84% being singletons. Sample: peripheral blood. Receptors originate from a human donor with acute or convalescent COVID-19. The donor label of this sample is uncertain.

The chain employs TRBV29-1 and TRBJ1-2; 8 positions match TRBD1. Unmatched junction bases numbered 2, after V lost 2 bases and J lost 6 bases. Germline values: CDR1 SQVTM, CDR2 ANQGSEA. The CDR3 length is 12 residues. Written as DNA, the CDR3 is TGCAGCGTTGAACCAGGGGGCCATGGCTACACCTTC. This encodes CSVEPGGHGYTF.

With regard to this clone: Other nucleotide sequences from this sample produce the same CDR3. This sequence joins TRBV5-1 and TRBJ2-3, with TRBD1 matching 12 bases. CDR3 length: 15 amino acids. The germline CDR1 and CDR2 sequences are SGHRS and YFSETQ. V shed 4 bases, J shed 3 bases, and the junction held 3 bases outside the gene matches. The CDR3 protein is CASSPGQGATDTQYF. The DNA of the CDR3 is TGCGCCAGCAGCCCGGGACAGGGGGCGACAGATACGCAGTATTTT.

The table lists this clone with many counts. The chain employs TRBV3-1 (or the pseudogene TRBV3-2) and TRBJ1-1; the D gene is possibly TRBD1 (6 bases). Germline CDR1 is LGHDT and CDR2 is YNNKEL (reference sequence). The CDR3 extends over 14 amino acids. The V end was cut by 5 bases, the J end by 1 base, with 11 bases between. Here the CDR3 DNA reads TGTGCCAGCAGCTATCCGGGACAGAACACTGAAGCTTTCTTT. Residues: CASSYPGQNTEAFF.

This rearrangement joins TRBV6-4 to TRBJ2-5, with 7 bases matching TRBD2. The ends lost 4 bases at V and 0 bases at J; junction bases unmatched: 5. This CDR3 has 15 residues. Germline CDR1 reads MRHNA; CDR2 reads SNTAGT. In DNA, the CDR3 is TGTGCCAGCAGTGCAGAGGCGGGGGACCAAGAGACCCAGTACTTC. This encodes CASSAEAGDQETQYF.

CDR3: CASSSHGGAANEKLFF. The CDR3 DNA follows: TGTGCCAGCAGTTCTCATGGCGGGGCGGCTAATGAAAAACTGTTTTTT. The chain links TRBV28 to TRBJ1-4; D perhaps matches TRBD1 (5 bases). The germline V gene encodes CDR1 MDHEN and CDR2 SYDVKM. V was pared by 4 bases and J by 3 bases, with 15 bases between. The CDR3 runs 16 residues.

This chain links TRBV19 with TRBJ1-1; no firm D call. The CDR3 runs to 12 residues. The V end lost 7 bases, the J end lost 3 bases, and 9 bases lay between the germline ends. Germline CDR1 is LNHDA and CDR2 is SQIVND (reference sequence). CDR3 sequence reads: CASNRRDTEAFF. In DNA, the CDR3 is TGTGCCAGTAACCGGAGAGACACTGAAGCTTTCTTT.